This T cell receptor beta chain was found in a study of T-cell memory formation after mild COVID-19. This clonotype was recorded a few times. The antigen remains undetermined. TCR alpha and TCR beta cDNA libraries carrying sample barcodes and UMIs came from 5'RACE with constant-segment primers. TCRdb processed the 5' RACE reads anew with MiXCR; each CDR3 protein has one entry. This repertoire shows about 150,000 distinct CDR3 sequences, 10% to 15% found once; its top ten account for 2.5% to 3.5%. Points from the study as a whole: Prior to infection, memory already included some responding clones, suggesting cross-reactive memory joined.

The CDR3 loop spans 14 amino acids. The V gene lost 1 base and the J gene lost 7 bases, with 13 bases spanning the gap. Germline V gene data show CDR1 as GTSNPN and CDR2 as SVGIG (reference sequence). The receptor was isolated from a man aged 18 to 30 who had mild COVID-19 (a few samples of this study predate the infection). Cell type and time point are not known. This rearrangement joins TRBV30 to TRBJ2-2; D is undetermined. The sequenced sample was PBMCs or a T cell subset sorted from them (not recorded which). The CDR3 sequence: CAWSGYRRGGELFF. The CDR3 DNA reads TGTGCCTGGAGTGGATATAGACGTGGCGGGGAGCTGTTTTTT.